One TCR beta chain is described in this entry. TCRdb's table, derived via immunoSEQ multiplex PCR, lists solely in-frame clones and lacks some. The sample has about 65,000 clones; approximately 77% are singletons. The data derive from a study of blood T cell repertoires in COVID-19. Looked up from germline, CDR1 is LNHNV and CDR2 is YYDKDF (reference sequence). This CDR3 contains 15 residues. V was cut by 8 bases and J by 0 bases, with 15 bases left in between. The chain carries TRBV15 and TRBJ2-3; a possible D gene is TRBD2 (6 bases). The sequenced material came from peripheral blood. The clonotype originates from a human donor in a cohort sampled during active COVID-19. CDR3: CATFPTRASTDTQYF. In DNA, the CDR3 is TGTGCCACCTTCCCGACTAGGGCTAGCACAGATACGCAGTATTTT.